These T cell receptor beta chains were read from a single sample in a study of blood T cell repertoires in COVID-19. Measured with immunoSEQ multiplex PCR; TCRdb has only the in-frame clones, and not every one. The sample has approximately 110,000 clones, roughly four fifths seen once. What was sequenced was peripheral blood. These receptors were taken from a man aged 70 or older with acute or convalescent COVID-19. Each CDR3 is given with its conserved first and last residue. Each record gives: D gene, J gene, V gene, clone size, CDR3 DNA, CDR3 protein. A D gene is named only where the DNA matches it firmly. Part of the rows lack a size; the others show once, few, many or a class for expanded clones.

D gene: -; J gene: TRBJ2-7; V gene: TRBV11-3; clone size: -; CDR3 DNA: TGTGCCAGCAGTCGACAGGGAGGTAATTACGAGCAGTACTTC; CDR3 protein: CASSRQGGNYEQYF
D gene: -; J gene: TRBJ2-7; V gene: TRBV11-3; clone size: -; CDR3 DNA: TGTGCCAGCAGCTCCCAGCCAGGTGCGGAGCAGTACTTC; CDR3 protein: CASSSQPGAEQYF
D gene: -; J gene: TRBJ1-6; V gene: TRBV19; clone size: -; CDR3 DNA: TGTGCCAGTAGTATAGGCAGGGGCTACTATTCACCCCTCCACTTT; CDR3 protein: CASSIGRGYYSPLHF
D gene: TRBD1; J gene: TRBJ2-7; V gene: TRBV9; clone size: -; CDR3 DNA: TGTGCCAGCAGCGCCGGACAGGGCTACTACGAGCAGTACTTC; CDR3 protein: CASSAGQGYYEQYF
D gene: -; J gene: TRBJ2-7; V gene: TRBV7-9; clone size: -; CDR3 DNA: TGTGCCAGCAGCTCGTCGAGCTACGAGCAGTACTTC; CDR3 protein: CASSSSSYEQYF
D gene: -; J gene: TRBJ1-1; V gene: TRBV7-9; clone size: once; CDR3 DNA: TGTGCCAGCAGCCGTCGGGGGGGCACGTCCCTCATGAACACTGAAGCTTTCTTT; CDR3 protein: CASSRRGGTSLMNTEAFF
D gene: -; J gene: TRBJ1-1; V gene: TRBV5-1; clone size: -; CDR3 DNA: TGCGCCAGCACCCCTAGTCCCCCCGCCACTGAAGCTTTCTTT; CDR3 protein: CASTPSPPATEAFF
D gene: TRBD2; J gene: TRBJ2-1; V gene: TRBV11-2; clone size: -; CDR3 DNA: TGTGCCAGCAGCTTAGAACCTAGCGGGAGAAGAGTGTTCTTC; CDR3 protein: CASSLEPSGRRVFF
D gene: -; J gene: TRBJ1-5; V gene: TRBV19; clone size: -; CDR3 DNA: TGTGCCAGTAGTATCAGATGGGGAGCGGTTCAGCCCCAGCATTTT; CDR3 protein: CASSIRWGAVQPQHF
D gene: -; J gene: TRBJ2-7; V gene: TRBV5-6; clone size: once; CDR3 DNA: TGTGCCAGCAGCTTGTTGGGTAGCCGAGCCTACGAGCAGTACTTC; CDR3 protein: CASSLLGSRAYEQYF
D gene: TRBD2; J gene: TRBJ2-3; V gene: TRBV18; clone size: -; CDR3 DNA: TGTGCCAGCTCACCACCGGGACTAGCGGGGGGCACAGATACGCAGTATTTT; CDR3 protein: CASSPPGLAGGTDTQYF
D gene: TRBD1; J gene: TRBJ2-2; V gene: TRBV6-6; clone size: -; CDR3 DNA: TGTGCCAGCAGTTTATGGGACAGGGGGCTTGTCGGGGAGCTGTTTTTT; CDR3 protein: CASSLWDRGLVGELFF
D gene: TRBD1; J gene: TRBJ2-7; V gene: TRBV13; clone size: -; CDR3 DNA: TGTGCCAGTCGGCGACAGGGTGGGAGATACGAGCAGTACTTC; CDR3 protein: CASRRQGGRYEQYF
D gene: TRBD1; J gene: TRBJ1-2; V gene: TRBV25-1; clone size: -; CDR3 DNA: TGTGCCAGCAGTGCACCGGGACAGGGGGCGCATGGCTACACCTTC; CDR3 protein: CASSAPGQGAHGYTF
D gene: -; J gene: TRBJ2-7; V gene: TRBV2; clone size: -; CDR3 DNA: TGTGCCACTCGAGGAGGGATCGAGCAGTACTTC; CDR3 protein: CATRGGIEQYF
D gene: -; J gene: TRBJ1-3; V gene: TRBV28; clone size: -; CDR3 DNA: TGTGCCAGCAGTTCCGACAGTCTCGTCTCTGGAAACACCATATATTTT; CDR3 protein: CASSSDSLVSGNTIYF
D gene: TRBD1; J gene: TRBJ1-2; V gene: TRBV27; clone size: few; CDR3 DNA: TGTGCCAGCAGTACAAAACAGGGGCCTAACTATGGCTACACCTTC; CDR3 protein: CASSTKQGPNYGYTF
D gene: TRBD1; J gene: TRBJ1-5; V gene: TRBV6-5; clone size: -; CDR3 DNA: TGTGCCAGCACCACCCGGACAGGGGGCAATCAGCCCCAGCATTTT; CDR3 protein: CASTTRTGGNQPQHF
D gene: TRBD1; J gene: TRBJ1-1; V gene: TRBV5-1; clone size: once; CDR3 DNA: TGCGCCAGCAGCTTAACAGGGGGCGAAGGGACTGAAGCTTTCTTT; CDR3 protein: CASSLTGGEGTEAFF
D gene: TRBD1; J gene: TRBJ1-2; V gene: TRBV10-3; clone size: -; CDR3 DNA: TGTGCCATCAGTGCCTTGACAGGGGGGTATGGCTACACCTTC; CDR3 protein: CAISALTGGYGYTF
D gene: TRBD1; J gene: TRBJ1-1; V gene: TRBV19; clone size: -; CDR3 DNA: TGTGCCAGTAGTCCCCGGGACAGGGGGCGAAGGAACACTGAAGCTTTCTTT; CDR3 protein: CASSPRDRGRRNTEAFF
D gene: TRBD1; J gene: TRBJ1-2; V gene: TRBV7-9; clone size: few; CDR3 DNA: TGTGCCAGCAGCTTAGGGGGACAGGGAGGAGCTGGCTACACCTTC; CDR3 protein: CASSLGGQGGAGYTF
D gene: TRBD2; J gene: TRBJ2-3; V gene: TRBV28; clone size: -; CDR3 DNA: TGTGCCAGCAGTTTACGCGGGAGGGCCAGGGATACGCAGTATTTT; CDR3 protein: CASSLRGRARDTQYF
D gene: TRBD1; J gene: TRBJ2-7; V gene: TRBV3-1/TRBV3-2; clone size: -; CDR3 DNA: TGTGCCAGCAGACGGGGACAGGGTTCAGCCTACGAGCAGTACTTC; CDR3 protein: CASRRGQGSAYEQYF
D gene: TRBD1; J gene: TRBJ2-1; V gene: TRBV5-5; clone size: -; CDR3 DNA: TGTGCCAGCAGCGGAGCAACCTACCAGGGGGTCCATTACAATGAGCAGTTCTTC; CDR3 protein: CASSGATYQGVHYNEQFF
D gene: -; J gene: TRBJ2-1; V gene: TRBV9; clone size: -; CDR3 DNA: TGTGCCAGCAGCGGACTCCTTGCCCGAAATGAGCAGTTCTTC; CDR3 protein: CASSGLLARNEQFF
D gene: TRBD2; J gene: TRBJ2-1; V gene: TRBV19; clone size: -; CDR3 DNA: TGTGCCAGTAAGCCGGCTAGCGGGAGGAGATCCTACAATGAGCAGTTCTTC; CDR3 protein: CASKPASGRRSYNEQFF
D gene: -; J gene: TRBJ1-6; V gene: TRBV5-6; clone size: once; CDR3 DNA: TGTGCCAGCAGCTTGAATGGGGGGTCTAGATCACCCCTCCACTTT; CDR3 protein: CASSLNGGSRSPLHF
D gene: TRBD1; J gene: TRBJ1-6; V gene: TRBV28; clone size: few; CDR3 DNA: TGTGCCAGCAGGGGGACAGGGAATAATTCACCCCTCCACTTT; CDR3 protein: CASRGTGNNSPLHF
D gene: -; J gene: TRBJ2-1; V gene: TRBV21-1; clone size: -; CDR3 DNA: TGTGCCAGCAGCAAAGCGCCGGAGCGGGGTACCTACAATGAGCAGTTCTTC; CDR3 protein: CASSKAPERGTYNEQFF
D gene: TRBD2; J gene: TRBJ2-7; V gene: TRBV28; clone size: few; CDR3 DNA: TGTGCCAGCAGTTTTGGGGGAGGGGACGGTTCCTACGAGCAGTACTTC; CDR3 protein: CASSFGGGDGSYEQYF
D gene: TRBD1; J gene: TRBJ1-2; V gene: TRBV5-4; clone size: -; CDR3 DNA: TGTGCCAGCAGCTTTCGGACAGGGGTTGGCTACACCTTC; CDR3 protein: CASSFRTGVGYTF
D gene: -; J gene: TRBJ2-1; V gene: TRBV5-1; clone size: -; CDR3 DNA: TGCGCCAGCAGCTTGGCGGCGGGATGGGGTAATGAGCAGTTCTTC; CDR3 protein: CASSLAAGWGNEQFF
D gene: -; J gene: TRBJ1-3; V gene: TRBV28; clone size: -; CDR3 DNA: TGTGCCAGCGTCCCTCCAGGCAGCTCTGGAAACACCATATATTTT; CDR3 protein: CASVPPGSSGNTIYF
D gene: -; J gene: TRBJ1-5; V gene: TRBV7-2; clone size: -; CDR3 DNA: TGTGCCAGCAGCTTATACAGGGATAGGAATCAGCCCCAGCATTTT; CDR3 protein: CASSLYRDRNQPQHF
D gene: -; J gene: TRBJ1-6; V gene: TRBV7-9; clone size: -; CDR3 DNA: TGTGCCAGCAGCATAGGGACATTAGGCTCACCCCTCCACTTT; CDR3 protein: CASSIGTLGSPLHF
D gene: TRBD2; J gene: TRBJ2-3; V gene: TRBV29-1; clone size: -; CDR3 DNA: TGCAGCGTTGGGGGACTAGCGGGAGTTGGTTCAGATACGCAGTATTTT; CDR3 protein: CSVGGLAGVGSDTQYF
D gene: -; J gene: TRBJ2-5; V gene: TRBV7-3; clone size: -; CDR3 DNA: TGTGCCAGCAGCTTAACACGGGGGTCTCGGGAGACCCAGTACTTC; CDR3 protein: CASSLTRGSRETQYF
D gene: TRBD2; J gene: TRBJ2-3; V gene: TRBV6-2/TRBV6-3; clone size: -; CDR3 DNA: TGTGCCAGCAGCTTTAGCGGGGGGGCAGCAGATACGCAGTATTTT; CDR3 protein: CASSFSGGAADTQYF
D gene: TRBD1; J gene: TRBJ2-3; V gene: TRBV7-2; clone size: -; CDR3 DNA: TGTGCCAGCAGCGCGAACAGGGGCGGCACAGATACGCAGTATTTT; CDR3 protein: CASSANRGGTDTQYF
D gene: TRBD1; J gene: TRBJ1-2; V gene: TRBV28; clone size: -; CDR3 DNA: TGTGCCAGCATCGTAGGGGGACAGGGGAGACGGAACTATGGCTACACCTTC; CDR3 protein: CASIVGGQGRRNYGYTF
D gene: -; J gene: TRBJ2-2; V gene: TRBV6-4; clone size: -; CDR3 DNA: TGTGCCAGCAGTGACTACGGAGCCGGGGAGCTGTTTTTT; CDR3 protein: CASSDYGAGELFF
D gene: -; J gene: TRBJ1-2; V gene: TRBV30; clone size: once; CDR3 DNA: TGTGCCTGGAGTGTAGGACAGTCCTATGGCTACACCTTC; CDR3 protein: CAWSVGQSYGYTF
D gene: TRBD2; J gene: TRBJ2-2; V gene: TRBV19; clone size: -; CDR3 DNA: TGTGCCAGTAGCTCACTTAGCTCTAGCGGGAGCGGCGGGGAGCTGTTTTTT; CDR3 protein: CASSSLSSSGSGGELFF
D gene: -; J gene: TRBJ1-1; V gene: TRBV5-1; clone size: -; CDR3 DNA: TGCGCCAGCAGCTTTGACTCAGGGTGGGCTGAAGCTTTCTTT; CDR3 protein: CASSFDSGWAEAFF
D gene: TRBD1; J gene: TRBJ2-3; V gene: TRBV7-7; clone size: -; CDR3 DNA: TGTGCCAGCAGCACAGGGGCAGATACGCAGTATTTT; CDR3 protein: CASSTGADTQYF
D gene: -; J gene: TRBJ1-2; V gene: TRBV6-5; clone size: -; CDR3 DNA: TGTGCCAGCAGCCAGGACAGTGCCTACACCTTC; CDR3 protein: CASSQDSAYTF
D gene: TRBD1; J gene: TRBJ1-2; V gene: TRBV6-5; clone size: -; CDR3 DNA: TGTGCCAGCTCCCTACAGGGGAACTATGGCTACACCTTC; CDR3 protein: CASSLQGNYGYTF
D gene: -; J gene: TRBJ2-1; V gene: TRBV11-2; clone size: -; CDR3 DNA: TGTGCCAGCAGCTTAGATGGGGGGAGCTCCTACAATGAGCAGTTCTTC; CDR3 protein: CASSLDGGSSYNEQFF
D gene: -; J gene: TRBJ2-7; V gene: TRBV2; clone size: -; CDR3 DNA: TGTGCCAGCAGCGAGAGTCCCACCTCGGGGGGCCGCTACGAGCAGTACTTC; CDR3 protein: CASSESPTSGGRYEQYF